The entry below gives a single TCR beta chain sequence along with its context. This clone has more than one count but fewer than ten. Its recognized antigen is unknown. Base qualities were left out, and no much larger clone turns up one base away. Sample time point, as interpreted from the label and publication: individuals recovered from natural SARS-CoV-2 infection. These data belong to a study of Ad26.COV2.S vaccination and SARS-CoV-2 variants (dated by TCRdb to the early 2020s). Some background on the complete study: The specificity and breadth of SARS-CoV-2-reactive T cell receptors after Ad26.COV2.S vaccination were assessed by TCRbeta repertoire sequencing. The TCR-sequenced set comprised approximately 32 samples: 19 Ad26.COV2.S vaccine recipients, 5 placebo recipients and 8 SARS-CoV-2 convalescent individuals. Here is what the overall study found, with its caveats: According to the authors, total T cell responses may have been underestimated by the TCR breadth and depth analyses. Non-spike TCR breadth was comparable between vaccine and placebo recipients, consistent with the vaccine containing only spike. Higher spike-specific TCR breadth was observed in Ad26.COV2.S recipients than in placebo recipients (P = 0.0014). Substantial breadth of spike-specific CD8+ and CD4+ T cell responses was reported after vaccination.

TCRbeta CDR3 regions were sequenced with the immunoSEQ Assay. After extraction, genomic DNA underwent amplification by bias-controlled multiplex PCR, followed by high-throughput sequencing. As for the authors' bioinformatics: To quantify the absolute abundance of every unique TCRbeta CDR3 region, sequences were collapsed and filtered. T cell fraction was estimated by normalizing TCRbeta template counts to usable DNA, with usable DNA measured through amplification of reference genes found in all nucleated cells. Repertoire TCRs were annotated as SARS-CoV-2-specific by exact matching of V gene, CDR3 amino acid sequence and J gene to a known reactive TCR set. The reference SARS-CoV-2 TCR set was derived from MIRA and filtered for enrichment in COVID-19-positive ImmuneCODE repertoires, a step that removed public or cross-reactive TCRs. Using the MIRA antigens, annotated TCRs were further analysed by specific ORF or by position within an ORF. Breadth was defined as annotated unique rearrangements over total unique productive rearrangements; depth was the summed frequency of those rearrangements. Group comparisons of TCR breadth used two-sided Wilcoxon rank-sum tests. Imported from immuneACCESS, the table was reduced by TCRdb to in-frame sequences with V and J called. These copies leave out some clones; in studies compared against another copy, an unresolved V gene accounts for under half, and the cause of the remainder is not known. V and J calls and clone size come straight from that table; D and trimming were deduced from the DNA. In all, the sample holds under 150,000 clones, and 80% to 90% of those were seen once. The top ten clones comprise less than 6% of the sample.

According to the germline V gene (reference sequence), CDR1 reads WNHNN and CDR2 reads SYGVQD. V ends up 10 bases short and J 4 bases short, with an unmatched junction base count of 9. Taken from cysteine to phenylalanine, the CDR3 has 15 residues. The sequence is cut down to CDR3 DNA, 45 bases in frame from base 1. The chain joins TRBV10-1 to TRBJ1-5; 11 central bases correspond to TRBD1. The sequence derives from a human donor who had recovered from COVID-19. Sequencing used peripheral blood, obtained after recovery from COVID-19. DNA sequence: TGCGCCAACAGCCGGGACAGGGGGAAGAATCAGCCCCAGCATTTT. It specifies CANSRDRGKNQPQHF.